This note documents a single T cell receptor (beta chain) sequence. TCRdb reprocessed the 5' RACE reads with MiXCR, giving one entry per CDR3 protein. This sample has 300,000 to 400,000 distinct CDR3 sequences, with around 4.1% found just once. Germline assignment: CDR1 ENHRY and CDR2 SYGVKD. CDR3 size: 14 residues. Trimming pared 7 bases from V and 5 bases from J, leaving 15 bases between. This sample is part of a study of T cells after yellow fever vaccination. Sequenced here: PBMCs, sampled 5 days after the yellow fever booster vaccination. The rearrangement joins TRBV10-3 to TRBJ1-5; the D gene is possibly TRBD1 (5 bases). The origin of this receptor is a man between 18 and 35 years old who received the YFV17D yellow fever vaccine. In DNA, the CDR3 is TGTGCCATCAACGGCCGGGACGGAGATCAGCCCCAGCATTTT. It encodes CAINGRDGDQPQHF.